This entry concerns a single T cell receptor (beta chain). These data are taken from a study of blood T cell repertoires in COVID-19. Study-wide background: The United States, Italy and Spain were the sources of the acute and convalescent COVID-19 samples.

Membership in each cohort depended on participant-reported clinical history. Repertoires were generated with immunoSEQ multiplex PCR, while TCRdb's copy carries only in-frame clones and drops some. Of approximately 150,000 clones listed, roughly 80% were seen once; the top ten hold about 5.8%. Trimming at V came to 1 base and at J to 10 bases, leaving 8 bases not matched to a gene. This CDR3 is built from 16 residues. CDR1 LNHDA and CDR2 SQIVND come from the germline V gene (reference sequence). The sequencing input was PBMCs or T cells enriched from blood (not recorded which). The V and J genes are TRBV19 and TRBJ2-1; TRBD2 matches 12 bases. The sequence was obtained from a woman in her thirties or forties with acute COVID-19. DNA of the CDR3: TGTGCCAGTAGTATAGGGCTAGCGGGAGGGCCACAGGAGCAGTTCTTC. Encoded protein: CASSIGLAGGPQEQFF.